Below, one TCR beta chain is given with its context. Given a much more abundant clone one base away, this may be a read error. Patients sequenced had flow cytometry evidence of CD8+CD57+ cell expansion. The data originate from a study of CD8+CD57+ T cells in acquired aplastic anemia. The length of the CDR3 is 13 residues. Germline assignment: CDR1 DFQATT and CDR2 SNEGSKA (reference sequence). The study profiled TCR beta VDJ and CDR3 using genomic DNA as template. Using its own MiXCR run on the reads, TCRdb lists one record per CDR3 protein. The sample has 450,000 to 600,000 distinct CDR3 sequences; under 40% are singletons.

V is TRBV20-1 and J is TRBJ1-2; no clear D gene. Sequencing was performed on sorted CD4+, CD8+, or CD8+CD57+ T cells (not recorded which) from PBMCs. The receptor comes from a human donor with aplastic anemia. The CDR3 nucleotides are TGCGGTGCTACGTCGACGGATTCCGCTGGCTACACCTTC. Translation: CGATSTDSAGYTF.